This T cell receptor (beta chain) was sequenced in a study of CD8+ T cells in alopecia areata. On the study more broadly: The drug, tofacitinib, lasted 6 to 18 months, followed by 6 months off drug. Study-level results: Scalp sample sequencing also detects resident alphabeta T cells of normal skin.

The CDR3 totals 14 residues. V lost 4 bases and J lost 10; bases outside the gene matches: 6. Germline V gene lookup returns CDR1 GTSNPN and CDR2 SVGIG (reference sequence). This clone was seen a handful of times. What it binds is unknown. Other DNA sequences in the same sample also yield this CDR3. Sequencing templates came from extracted RNA that was reverse transcribed into cDNA. Clones were sequenced by immunoSEQ multiplex PCR, and TCRdb holds only the in-frame ones, with some missing. Seen here are hundreds of thousands of clones, roughly two thirds observed once, and the top ten hold around 1.2%.

This receptor was obtained from a human donor with alopecia areata. The sequencing here drew on CD4+ T cells sorted from blood, taken at week 0. This chain joins TRBV30 and TRBJ1-6; 11 bases align to TRBD1. CDR3 residues: CAWTRTGGNSPLHF. In nucleotides, the CDR3 is TGTGCCTGGACACGGACAGGGGGCAACTCACCCCTCCACTTT.